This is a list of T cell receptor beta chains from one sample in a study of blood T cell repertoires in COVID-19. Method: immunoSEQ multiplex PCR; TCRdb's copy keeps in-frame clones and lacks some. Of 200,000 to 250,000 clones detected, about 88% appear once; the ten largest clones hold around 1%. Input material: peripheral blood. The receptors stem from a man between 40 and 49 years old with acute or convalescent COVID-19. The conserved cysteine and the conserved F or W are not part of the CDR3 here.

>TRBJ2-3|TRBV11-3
ASSLGQGTDTQY
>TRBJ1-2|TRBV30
AWSVGQEGYT
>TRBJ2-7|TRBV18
ASSPAGYNEQY
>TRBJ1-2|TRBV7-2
ASSLVQGSSYGYT
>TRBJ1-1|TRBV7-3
ASSVRGPTGVGAF
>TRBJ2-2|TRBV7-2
ASSETGGANTGELF
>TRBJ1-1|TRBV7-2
ASSPSTGERTEAF
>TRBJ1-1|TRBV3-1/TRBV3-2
ASSHSTSSPLTEAF
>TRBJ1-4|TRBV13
ASSSIRAGNEKLF
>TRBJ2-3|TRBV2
ASTGLGDTDTQY
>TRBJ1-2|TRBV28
ASSFTGYGYT
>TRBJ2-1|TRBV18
ASSPSGGHEQF
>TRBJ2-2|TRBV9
ASSVGVPGVTGELF
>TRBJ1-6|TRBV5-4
ASSFADRDSPLH
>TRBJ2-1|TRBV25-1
ASSVPGQGSYNEQF